These T cell receptor beta chains were read from a single sample in a study of follicular helper T cells after annual influenza vaccination. The method was immunoSEQ multiplex PCR; TCRdb's version includes in-frame clones alone and lacks a portion of them. This table has some 2,500 clones, around 90% appearing once. This specimen was CXCR5+ CD38+ circulating T follicular helper cells from blood, taken on the day of influenza vaccination. These receptors all come from an adult who received the influenza vaccine. CDR3s include the opening cysteine and the closing phenylalanine or tryptophan. The D gene is left open where the match is weak. Rows give clone size only sometimes, using once, few, many, or a class for an expanded clone.

size	V	D	J	DNA	CDR3
-	TRBV6-1	-	TRBJ2-1	TGTGCCAGCGGTCGGCGGGACGGATACAATGAGCAGTTCTTC	CASGRRDGYNEQFF
-	TRBV7-2	-	TRBJ2-1	TGTGCCAGCAGCTTGCACAGATCAGGTAATGAGCAGTTCTTC	CASSLHRSGNEQFF
-	TRBV5-4	-	TRBJ2-5	TGTGCCAGCAGCTTAAGGGCAGGGGACCGGGAGACCCAGTACTTC	CASSLRAGDRETQYF
-	TRBV2	TRBD2	TRBJ2-3	TGTGCCAGCAGAGAGAGACTAGCGGGGAACGCAGATACGCAGTATTTT	CASRERLAGNADTQYF
-	TRBV2	-	TRBJ2-2	TGTGCCAGCAGTGAAGAGGGGGTCACCGGGGAGCTGTTTTTT	CASSEEGVTGELFF
-	TRBV18	-	TRBJ1-5	TGTGCCAGCTCAGACAGGTCGGGCAATCAGCCCCAGCATTTT	CASSDRSGNQPQHF
-	TRBV28	-	TRBJ1-2	TGTGCCAGCAGAACAACAGGGCCCAGAGGCTACACCTTC	CASRTTGPRGYTF
-	TRBV6-1	-	TRBJ2-1	TGTGCCAGCAGTGACAGCGTCTACAATGAGCAGTTCTTC	CASSDSVYNEQFF
-	TRBV5-1	-	TRBJ1-1	TGCGCCAGCAGCTTGGGGGCAGGGAACACTGAAGCTTTCTTT	CASSLGAGNTEAFF
-	TRBV6-1	-	TRBJ1-1	TGTGCCAGCAGTGAAGGGGGCCACACTGAAGCTTTCTTT	CASSEGGHTEAFF
-	TRBV5-1	TRBD1	TRBJ2-3	TGCGCCAGCAGCCTCCCCGCGACAGGGGCCACAGATACGCAGTATTTT	CASSLPATGATDTQYF
-	TRBV5-1	-	TRBJ2-1	TGCGCCAGCAGCTTCCTCCCTTGGGGGACAAACAATGAGCAGTTCTTC	CASSFLPWGTNNEQFF
-	TRBV2	TRBD1	TRBJ2-7	TGTGCCTCCGGACAGGTCTACGAGCAGTACTTC	CASGQVYEQYF
-	TRBV18	-	TRBJ1-1	TGTGCCAGCTCACCACTCGCAGGGAAGACTGAAGCTTTCTTT	CASSPLAGKTEAFF
once	TRBV7-7	TRBD1	TRBJ2-1	TGTGCTAGCAGCTCCGACAGGGGAAACTACAATGAGCAGTTCTTC	CASSSDRGNYNEQFF